This record covers a single T cell receptor beta chain. What it binds is unknown. CDR3 length: 16 amino acids. The ends were cut back, 0 bases at V and 3 bases at J, with 13 bases in the middle. These data originate in a study of CD8 T cells in Susac syndrome. Sequencing targeted TCR beta in blood CD8+ and CD4+ T cells. FACS was used to enrich TEMRA cells, whereas the CD8+ and CD4+ T cells were obtained by negative isolation. Broader study findings: In its TCR sequencing and HLA analysis, the study acknowledged that the number of individuals was relatively small.

cDNA came from roughly 0.47 to 1 ug RNA primed by random hexamers. An immunoSEQ multiplex PCR amplified TCR beta CDR3 over 54 Vbeta and 13 Jbeta. TCRdb processed the immunoSEQ multiplex PCR reads anew with MiXCR; each CDR3 protein has one entry. Among about 140,000 distinct CDR3 sequences, roughly 95% were seen once, and the ten largest hold about 0.11%. The V call is TRBV23-1, the J call TRBJ2-3; a possible D gene is TRBD1 (5 bases). TRBV23-1 is sorted into the ORF group, with uncertain function. The sequenced sample consisted of CD4+ T cells from PBMCs. This TCR was recovered from a human donor with multiple sclerosis. CDR3 nucleotides: TGCGCCAGCAGTCAATCAGGGGATGGTGGAACAGATACGCAGTATTTT. Translation gives CASSQSGDGGTDTQYF.